The subject of this entry is one TCR beta chain. The data were obtained in a study of T cells in Graves' hyperthyroidism and ophthalmopathy. Using RNA transcripts as the source, TCR beta CDR3 regions were amplified. TCR CDR3 underwent first-round RT-PCR with the HTBI primer set. From the multiplex PCR reads, TCRdb called clonotypes with MiXCR, one entry per CDR3 protein. The sample yields about 840,000 distinct CDR3 sequences, roughly 40% seen once. The CDR3 runs 14 residues. Trimming cost V 7 bases and J 1 base, with 13 bases left between them. The germline CDR1 and CDR2 sequences are MNHNS and SASEGT. No progression to ophthalmopathy during 18 months of follow-up defined stable disease.

The chain carries TRBV6-1 and TRBJ1-1; D possibly corresponds to TRBD1 (5 bases). The TCR was taken from a young man with Graves' hyperthyroidism. The specimen was blood. As DNA, the CDR3 is TGTGCCAGCACCATGGGACGGTGGAACACTGAAGCTTTCTTT. This gives the protein CASTMGRWNTEAFF.